This TCR delta chain was found in a study of γδ T cells in repeated Plasmodium falciparum infection. TCRdb processed the multiplex PCR reads again with the CATT caller. Seen here are 70,000 to 95,000 delta-chain clones, roughly 1.4% observed once, and the top ten hold under 10%. Vgamma9/Vdelta2+ and Vdelta2-negative gammadelta T cells were flow-sorted from PBMC for bulk sequencing. This clone was detected many times. The sample carries other DNA sequences with the same CDR3. Trimming took off 5 bases at V and 5 bases at J, with 21 bases between the two ends. CDR1 and CDR2 from the germline V gene are TSWWSYY and QGS. The CDR3 runs to 16 residues.

The gene calls are TRDV1 and TRDJ1, with D possibly being TRDD3 (6 bases). The sequencing sample was made of gamma-delta T cells from blood. This receptor was taken from a pool of human donors (malaria-infected and uninfected, not separated). The CDR3 region has the DNA TGTGCTCTTGGGAAGCCTTCGCCTCTGCTGGGGGATAAACTCATCTTT. Protein sequence: CALGKPSPLLGDKLIF.